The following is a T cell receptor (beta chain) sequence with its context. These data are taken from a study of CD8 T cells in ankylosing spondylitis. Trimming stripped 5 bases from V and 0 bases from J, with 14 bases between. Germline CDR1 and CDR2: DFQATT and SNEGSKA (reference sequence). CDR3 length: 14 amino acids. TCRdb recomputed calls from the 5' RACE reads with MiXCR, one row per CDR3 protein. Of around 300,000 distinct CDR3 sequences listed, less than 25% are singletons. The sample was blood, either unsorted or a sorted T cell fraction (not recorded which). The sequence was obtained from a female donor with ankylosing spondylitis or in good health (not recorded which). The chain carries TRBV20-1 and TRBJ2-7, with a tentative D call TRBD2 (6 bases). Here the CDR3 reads CSAVGDSSSYEQYF. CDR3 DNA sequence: TGCAGTGCTGTTGGGGACTCTAGCTCCTACGAGCAGTACTTC.